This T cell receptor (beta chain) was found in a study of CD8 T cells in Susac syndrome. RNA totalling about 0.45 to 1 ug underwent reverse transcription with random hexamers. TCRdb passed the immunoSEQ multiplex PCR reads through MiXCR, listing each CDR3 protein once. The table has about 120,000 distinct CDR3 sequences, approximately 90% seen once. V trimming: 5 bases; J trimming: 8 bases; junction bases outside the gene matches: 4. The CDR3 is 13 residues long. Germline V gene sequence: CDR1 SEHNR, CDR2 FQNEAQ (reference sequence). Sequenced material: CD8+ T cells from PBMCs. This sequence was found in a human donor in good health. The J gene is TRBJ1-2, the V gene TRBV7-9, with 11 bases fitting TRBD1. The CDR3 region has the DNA TGTGCCAGCAGCCGGACAGGGGGCGGAGGCTACACCTTC. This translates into CASSRTGGGGYTF.